This T cell receptor beta chain appears in the sequencing data of a study of shared clonotypes between healthy human individuals. Whole-study results and caveats: Sampling covered nothing but blood. Tissue TCR repertoires likely differ from those found in blood.

About this clone: Antigen unknown.

Some clones are missing from TCRdb's copy, which holds only in-frame ones; the method was immunoSEQ multiplex PCR. This sample has around 430,000 clones, with 70% to 80% found just once. CDR1 and CDR2 from the germline V gene are SGHDN and FVKESK. The CDR3 runs to 14 residues. The V segment lost 4 bases and the J segment 9 bases; nucleotides outside the gene matches: 6. This receptor was taken from a woman aged 40 to 50 in good health. Some clones in this sample may be carry-over from other donors' samples. The chain uses TRBV14 and TRBJ2-1; 10 nucleotides agree with TRBD1. Sequencing was performed on PBMCs. CDR3: CASSRRQGAFEQFF. The CDR3 bases are TGTGCCAGCAGCCGCCGACAGGGGGCTTTTGAGCAGTTCTTC.